The T cell receptor (beta chain) described here comes from a study of a mutant IDH1 vaccine in newly diagnosed glioma. As to time point: week 47, end of study. Every vaccine dose comprised 300 ug of mutant IDH1 20-mer peptide plus topical imiquimod. Every donor had a new WHO grade 3 or 4 astrocytoma that was IDH1-mutant, with loss of nuclear ATRX. As concerns this clone: Antigen unknown.

The data were produced by immunoSEQ multiplex PCR, yet TCRdb's version contains in-frame clones alone and is incomplete. The sample includes some 56,000 clones, roughly 80% seen only once; the top ten take roughly 5%. CDR1 and CDR2 (germline): SGHDT, YYEEEE. After removal of 1 base from V and 4 bases from J, the junction contained 12 bases not matched to a gene. The CDR3 sequence is 18 residues long. The input for sequencing was PBMCs, taken from a glioma patient whose treatment included an IDH1 peptide vaccine. This clonotype originated in a middle-aged man with glioma. The chain joins TRBV5-6 to TRBJ1-1; TRBD1 matches at 11 bases. The CDR3 spells CASSLPPGQGVRSTEAFF. CDR3 in DNA: TGTGCCAGCAGCTTGCCACCGGGACAGGGGGTGAGAAGCACTGAAGCTTTCTTT.